The T cell receptor beta chain under discussion was sequenced for a study of blood T cell repertoires in COVID-19. Trimming shortened V by 6 bases and J by 0 bases, and 15 bases separated the two germline ends. Germline loops: CDR1 MNHEY, CDR2 SMNVEV (reference sequence). This CDR3 is 16 amino acids long. The table came from immunoSEQ multiplex PCR; TCRdb's copy has only in-frame clones and leaves some out. The table includes a few hundred thousand clones, about 82% detected once. Sequencing was done on a sample of peripheral blood. The source is a woman aged 50 to 60 with acute or convalescent COVID-19. V is TRBV27 and J is TRBJ1-5; D possibly corresponds to TRBD1 (6 bases). CDR3 sequence (DNA): TGTGCCAGCAGCCCGACAGGATTATATAGCAATCAGCCCCAGCATTTT. It codes for CASSPTGLYSNQPQHF.